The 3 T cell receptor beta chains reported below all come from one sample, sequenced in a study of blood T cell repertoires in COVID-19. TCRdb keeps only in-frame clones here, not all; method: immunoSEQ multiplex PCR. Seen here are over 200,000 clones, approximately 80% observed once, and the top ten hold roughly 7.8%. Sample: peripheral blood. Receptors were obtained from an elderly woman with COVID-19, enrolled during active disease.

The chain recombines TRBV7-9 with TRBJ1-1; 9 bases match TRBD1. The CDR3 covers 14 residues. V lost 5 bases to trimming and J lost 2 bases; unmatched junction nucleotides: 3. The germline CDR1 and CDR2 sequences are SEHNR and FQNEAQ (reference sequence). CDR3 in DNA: TGTGCCAGCAGCACCACAGGGGGCAACACTGAAGCTTTCTTT. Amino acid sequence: CASSTTGGNTEAFF.

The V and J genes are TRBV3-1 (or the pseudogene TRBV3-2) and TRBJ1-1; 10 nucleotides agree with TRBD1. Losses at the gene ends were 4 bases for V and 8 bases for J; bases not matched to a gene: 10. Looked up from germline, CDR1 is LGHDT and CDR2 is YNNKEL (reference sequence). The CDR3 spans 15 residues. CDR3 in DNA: TGTGCCAGCAGCCTCCGACAGGGGGCTCACGGGGAAGCTTTCTTT. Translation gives CASSLRQGAHGEAFF.

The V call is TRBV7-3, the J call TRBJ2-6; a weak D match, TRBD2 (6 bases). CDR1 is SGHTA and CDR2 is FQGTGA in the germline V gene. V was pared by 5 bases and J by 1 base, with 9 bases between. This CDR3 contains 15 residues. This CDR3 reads CASSPGGSGANVLTF. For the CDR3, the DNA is TGTGCCAGCAGCCCCGGGGGATCTGGGGCCAACGTCCTGACTTTC.